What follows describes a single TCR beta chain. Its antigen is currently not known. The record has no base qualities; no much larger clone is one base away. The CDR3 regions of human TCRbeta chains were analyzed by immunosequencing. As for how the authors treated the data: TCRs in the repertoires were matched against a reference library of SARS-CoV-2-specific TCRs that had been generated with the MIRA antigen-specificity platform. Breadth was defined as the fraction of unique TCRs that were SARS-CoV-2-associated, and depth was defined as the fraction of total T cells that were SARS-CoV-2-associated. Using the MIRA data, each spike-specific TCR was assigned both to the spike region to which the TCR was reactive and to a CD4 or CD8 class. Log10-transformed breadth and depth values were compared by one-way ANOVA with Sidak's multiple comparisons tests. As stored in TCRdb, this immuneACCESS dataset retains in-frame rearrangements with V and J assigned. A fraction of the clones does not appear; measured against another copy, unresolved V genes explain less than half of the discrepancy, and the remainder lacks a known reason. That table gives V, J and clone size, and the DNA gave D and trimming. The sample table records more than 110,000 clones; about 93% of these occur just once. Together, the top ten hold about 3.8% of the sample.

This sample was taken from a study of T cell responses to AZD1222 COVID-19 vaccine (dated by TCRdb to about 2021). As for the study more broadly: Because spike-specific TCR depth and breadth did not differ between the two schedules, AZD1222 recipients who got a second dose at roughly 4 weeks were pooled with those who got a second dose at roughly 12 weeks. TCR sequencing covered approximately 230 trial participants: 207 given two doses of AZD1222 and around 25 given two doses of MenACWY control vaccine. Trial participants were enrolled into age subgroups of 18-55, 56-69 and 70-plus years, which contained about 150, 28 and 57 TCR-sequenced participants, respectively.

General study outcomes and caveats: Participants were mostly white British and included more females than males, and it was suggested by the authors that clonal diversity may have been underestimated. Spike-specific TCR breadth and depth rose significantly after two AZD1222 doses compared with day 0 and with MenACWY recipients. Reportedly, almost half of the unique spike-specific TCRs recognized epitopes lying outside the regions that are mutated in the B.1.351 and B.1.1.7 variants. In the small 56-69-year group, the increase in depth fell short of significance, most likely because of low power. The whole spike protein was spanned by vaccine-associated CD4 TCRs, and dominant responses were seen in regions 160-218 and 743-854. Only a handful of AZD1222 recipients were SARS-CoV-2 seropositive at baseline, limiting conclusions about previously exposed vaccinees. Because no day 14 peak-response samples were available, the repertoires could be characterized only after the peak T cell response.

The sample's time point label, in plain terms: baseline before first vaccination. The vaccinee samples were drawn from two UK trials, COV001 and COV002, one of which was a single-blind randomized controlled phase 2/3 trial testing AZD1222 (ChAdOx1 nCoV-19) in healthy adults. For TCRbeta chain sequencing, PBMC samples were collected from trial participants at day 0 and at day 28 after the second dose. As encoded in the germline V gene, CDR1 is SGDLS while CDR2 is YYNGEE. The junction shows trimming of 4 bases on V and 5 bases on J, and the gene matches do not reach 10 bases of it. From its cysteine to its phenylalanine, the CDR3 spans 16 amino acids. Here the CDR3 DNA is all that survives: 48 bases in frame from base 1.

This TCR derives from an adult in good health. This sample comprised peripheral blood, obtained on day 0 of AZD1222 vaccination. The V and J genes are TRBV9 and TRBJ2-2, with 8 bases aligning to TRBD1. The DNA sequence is TGTGCCAGCAGCTTCCGTGGACAGGGAGTTACCGGGGAGCTGTTTTTT. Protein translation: CASSFRGQGVTGELFF.